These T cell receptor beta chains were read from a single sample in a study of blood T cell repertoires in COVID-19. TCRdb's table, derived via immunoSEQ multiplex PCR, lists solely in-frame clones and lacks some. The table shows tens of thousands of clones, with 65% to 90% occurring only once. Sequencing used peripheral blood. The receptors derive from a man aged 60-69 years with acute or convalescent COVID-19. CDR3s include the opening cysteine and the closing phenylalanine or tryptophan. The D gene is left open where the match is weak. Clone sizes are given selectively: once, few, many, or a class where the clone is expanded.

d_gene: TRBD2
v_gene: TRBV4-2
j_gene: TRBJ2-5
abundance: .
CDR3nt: TGTGCCAGCAGCCAAGAGATAGCGGGGACCAAACAAGAGACCCAGTACTTC
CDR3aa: CASSQEIAGTKQETQYF

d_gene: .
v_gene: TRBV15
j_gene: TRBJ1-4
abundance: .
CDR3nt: TGTGCCACCAGCAGAGAGGCCGCAACTAATGAAAAACTGTTTTTT
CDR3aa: CATSREAATNEKLFF

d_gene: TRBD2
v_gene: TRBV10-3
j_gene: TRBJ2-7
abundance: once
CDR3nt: TGTGCCACCAATAGGGCTAGCGGGAGTAACGAGCAGTACTTC
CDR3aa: CATNRASGSNEQYF

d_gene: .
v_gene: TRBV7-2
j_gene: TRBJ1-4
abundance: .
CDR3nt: TGTGCCAGCAGTCCGGGGGGGGCCAGTGAAAAACTGTTTTTT
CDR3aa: CASSPGGASEKLFF

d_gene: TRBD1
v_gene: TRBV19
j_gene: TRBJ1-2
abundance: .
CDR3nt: TGTGCCAGTAGTCCCCGGGGGCAGGGGGCGCACTATGGCTACACCTTC
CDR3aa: CASSPRGQGAHYGYTF

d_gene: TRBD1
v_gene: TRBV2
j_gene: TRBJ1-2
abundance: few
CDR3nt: TGTGCCAGCAGTGTTTACAGGGGAGGAGATGGCTACACCTTC
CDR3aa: CASSVYRGGDGYTF

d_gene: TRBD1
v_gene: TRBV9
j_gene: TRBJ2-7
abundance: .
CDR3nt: TGTGCCAGCAGCGCGAGGGACAGCATTTTCTACGAGCAGTACTTC
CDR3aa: CASSARDSIFYEQYF

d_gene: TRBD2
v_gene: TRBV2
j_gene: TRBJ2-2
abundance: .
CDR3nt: TGTGCCAGCAGTGTTATAGCGGGAGCCGGGGAGCTGTTTTTT
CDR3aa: CASSVIAGAGELFF

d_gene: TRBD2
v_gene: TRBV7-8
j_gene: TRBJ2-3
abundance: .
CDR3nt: TGTGCCAGCAGCCTCTTGGGGGGGGGACCAACAGATACGCAGTATTTT
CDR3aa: CASSLLGGGPTDTQYF

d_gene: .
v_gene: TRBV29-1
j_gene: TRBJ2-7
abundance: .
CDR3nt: TGCAGCGTTGGCAGGGGTTTTCGCGAGCAGTACTTC
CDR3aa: CSVGRGFREQYF

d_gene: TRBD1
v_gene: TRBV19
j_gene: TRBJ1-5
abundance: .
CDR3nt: TGTGCCAGTACCAAGAACAGGGGAGGCAATCAGCCCCAGCATTTT
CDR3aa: CASTKNRGGNQPQHF

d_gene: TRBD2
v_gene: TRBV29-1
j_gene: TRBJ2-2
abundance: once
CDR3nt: TGCAGCGGAGGACTAGACGTCGGGGAGCTGTTTTTT
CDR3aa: CSGGLDVGELFF

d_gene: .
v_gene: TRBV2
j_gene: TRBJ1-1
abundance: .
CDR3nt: TGTGCCAGCAGTGAAGCCCGGGGGTCCAACACTGAAGCTTTCTTT
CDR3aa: CASSEARGSNTEAFF

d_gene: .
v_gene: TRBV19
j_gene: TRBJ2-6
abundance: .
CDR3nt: TGTGCCAGTAGTATTGGTTCGGCAGGGGCCGGGTCTGGGGCCAACGTCCTGACTTTC
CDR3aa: CASSIGSAGAGSGANVLTF

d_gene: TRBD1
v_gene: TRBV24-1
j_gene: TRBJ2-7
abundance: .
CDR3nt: TGTGCCACCAGTGGTCTGGGACAGAGCCATTACGAGCAGTACTTC
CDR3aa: CATSGLGQSHYEQYF

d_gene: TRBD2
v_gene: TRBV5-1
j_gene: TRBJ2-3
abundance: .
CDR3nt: TGCGCCAGCAGCCAACGACTAGCGGGGAGCACAGATACGCAGTATTTT
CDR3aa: CASSQRLAGSTDTQYF